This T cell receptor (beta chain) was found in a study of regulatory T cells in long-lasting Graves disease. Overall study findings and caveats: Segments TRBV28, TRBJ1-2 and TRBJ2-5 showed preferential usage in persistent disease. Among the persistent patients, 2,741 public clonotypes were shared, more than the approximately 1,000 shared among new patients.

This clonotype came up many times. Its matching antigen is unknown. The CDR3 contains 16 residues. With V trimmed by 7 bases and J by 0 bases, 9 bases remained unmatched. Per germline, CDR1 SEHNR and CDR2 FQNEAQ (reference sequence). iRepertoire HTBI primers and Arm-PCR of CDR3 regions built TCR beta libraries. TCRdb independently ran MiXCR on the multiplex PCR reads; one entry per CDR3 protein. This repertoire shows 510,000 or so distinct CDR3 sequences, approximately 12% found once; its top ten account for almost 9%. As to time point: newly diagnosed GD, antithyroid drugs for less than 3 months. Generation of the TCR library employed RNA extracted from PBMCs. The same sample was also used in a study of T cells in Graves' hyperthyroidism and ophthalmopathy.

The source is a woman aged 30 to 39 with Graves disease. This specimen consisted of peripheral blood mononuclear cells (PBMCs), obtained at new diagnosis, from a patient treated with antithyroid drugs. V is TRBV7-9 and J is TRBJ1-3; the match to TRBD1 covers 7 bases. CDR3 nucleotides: TGTGCCAGCACCCTAACGGGACAGAGCTCTGGAAACACCATATATTTT. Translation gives CASTLTGQSSGNTIYF. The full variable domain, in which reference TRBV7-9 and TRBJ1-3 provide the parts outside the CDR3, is DTGVSQNPRHKITKRGQNVTFRCDPISEHNRLYWYRQTLGQGPEFLTYFQNEAQLEKSRLLSDRFSAERPKGSFSTLEIQRTEQGDSAMYLCASTLTGQSSGNTIYFGEGSWLTVV.